This TCR beta chain was identified during a study of cytomegalovirus exposure and HLA in healthy donors. Notes on the study in general: Cytomegalovirus status, reportedly, was diagnosed with high specificity and sensitivity by the classifier.

In its sample, this clone was seen once. What it binds is unknown. Trimming at V came to 4 bases and at J to 3 bases, leaving 2 bases not matched to a gene. CDR1 is SNHLY, CDR2 FYNNEI, per germline. The length of the CDR3 is 15 residues. The PCR was carried out with 60 Vbeta primers and 13 Jbeta primers. As originally analysed: Later work found 74 million or so unique TCR beta chains, with roughly 11 million shared. Libraries were prepared by immunoSEQ multiplex PCR; TCRdb keeps only in-frame clonotypes and omits some of them. The D gene and trimming were derived from the DNA, and the V and J assignments and clone size from that table. In the table there are a few hundred thousand clones, around 90% of which are singletons.

This sequence was found in a woman between 18 and 29 years old in good health and CMV-seronegative. The rearrangement joins TRBV2 to TRBJ2-3; 12 bases agree with TRBD2. The material sequenced was PBMCs. The CDR3 DNA follows: TGTGCCAGCAGTGGGACTAGCGGGGAAACAGATACGCAGTATTTT. Amino acids: CASSGTSGETDTQYF.